This T cell receptor beta chain is from a study of cytomegalovirus exposure and HLA in healthy donors. General observations from the study: As was reported, the HLA-A and HLA-B alleles of most subjects were accurately predicted from TCR beta sequences. The study designated 150 or so TCR beta chains cytomegalovirus-associated. With later analysis, a missense DCLRE1C variant became linked to TCR beta V- and J-gene trimming.

The CDR3 is 15 amino acids. The V segment lost 4 bases and the J segment 2 bases; nucleotides outside the gene matches: 7. The germline V gene has CDR1 SGHRS and CDR2 YFSETQ. This PCR relied on a set of 60 Vbeta primers and 13 Jbeta primers. Here immunoSEQ multiplex PCR was the method, and the copy in TCRdb shows in-frame clones only, minus some. The sample includes about 130,000 clones, around 80% seen only once; the top ten take 5% to 6.5%. This clone was observed once. Its antigen is undetermined. The sequence was obtained from a man aged 25 to 45 in good health and CMV-seronegative. The specimen sequenced was PBMCs. The chain links TRBV5-1 to TRBJ2-3, with 7 bases aligning to TRBD2. This CDR3 is CASSDASGSTDTQYF. CDR3 coding DNA: TGCGCCAGCAGCGATGCTAGCGGATCCACAGATACGCAGTATTTT.